Many counts were recorded for the clone carrying this T cell receptor (beta chain). What it binds is unknown. Healthy Caucasians provided all donations. The sample belongs to a study of identical twins. A universal primer site was created by template switching, with the cDNA bearing unique molecular identifiers. TCRdb used MiXCR to reprocess the 5' RACE reads, holding one entry per CDR3 protein. The table lists 570,000 or so distinct CDR3 sequences, approximately 10% of them singletons, with under 3.5% in the top ten. The germline gives CDR1 MDHEN, CDR2 SYDVKM. The CDR3 totals 14 residues. V shed 6 bases and J 0 bases; nucleotides not matched to a gene: 5. Overall study findings and caveats: Fewer insertions marked abundant cord blood beta clonotypes; young adult naive trended weakly, memory not at all. For out-of-frame alpha sequences shared by twins, low generation probability was in excess.

The sample was also linked to a second study, of yellow fever vaccine responses in identical twins.

The TCR sequence derives from a woman aged 18-29 years in good health. This rearrangement joins TRBV28 to TRBJ2-7, with 7 bases matching TRBD2. Material for sequencing was PBMCs. Here the CDR3 DNA reads TGTGCCAGCAGAGATAGCGGGCCCTCCTACGAGCAGTACTTC. Amino acid sequence: CASRDSGPSYEQYF.